Sequencing of this T cell receptor beta chain was carried out in a study of PD-1 blockade in classical Hodgkin lymphoma. About the research overall: Patients received nivolumab 3 mg/kg intravenously every 2 weeks. Findings and limits, study-wide: TCR diversity in CD4+, not CD8+, cells rose significantly by C4D1. Repertoire differences lack defined causes, possibly disease activity or prior therapy.

Clones were sequenced by immunoSEQ multiplex PCR, and TCRdb holds only the in-frame ones, with some missing. The sample has under 7,500 clones, more than 75% seen once. This sample's time point: cycle 4 day 1 (C4D1), after 5 to 7 weeks of nivolumab. Every patient relapsed after autologous stem cell transplantation, and brentuximab vedotin exposure varied. Starting with thawed PBMCs, CD4+ T cells were purified by magnetic negative selection. In regard to this clone: Its specificity is not known.

The sequence was collected from a human donor with classical Hodgkin lymphoma. The sequences come from CD4+ T cells from blood, collected before the fourth cycle of nivolumab.

CDR3 residues: CASSFDIEQFF. CDR3 DNA: TGCGCCAGCAGCTTTGACATTGAGCAGTTCTTC. The chain couples TRBV5-1 to TRBJ2-1, with unresolved D. The CDR3 has 11 residues. CDR1 and CDR2 from the germline V gene are SGHRS and YFSETQ. Trimming cost V 2 bases and J 9 bases, with 6 bases left between them.